This TCR beta chain was profiled in a study of identical twins. This CDR3 is 14 amino acids long. Looked up from germline, CDR1 is MDHEN and CDR2 is SYDVKM. Unmatched junction bases numbered 6, after V lost 6 bases and J lost 2 bases. In regard to this clonotype: Its antigen is currently unknown.

Points from the study as a whole: When twins shared out-of-frame alpha sequences, those sequences had excess low generation probability.

In TCRdb, the 5' RACE reads were re-called with MiXCR into one record per CDR3 protein. The sample includes 450,000 or so distinct CDR3 sequences, 13% to 15% of them seen just once. These data are also associated with another study on yellow fever vaccine responses in identical twins.

The gene calls are TRBV28 and TRBJ2-7; the match to TRBD2 covers 8 bases. This clonotype was sampled from a woman younger than 35 in good health. Sequencing was done on a sample of CD4+ T cells sorted from blood. The CDR3: CASRISGAPYEQYF. The CDR3 coding sequence is TGTGCCAGCAGAATTAGCGGGGCGCCCTACGAGCAGTACTTC.